The 18 T cell receptor beta chains given below trace back to one sample, sequenced in a study of blood T cell repertoires in COVID-19. Here immunoSEQ multiplex PCR was the method, and the copy in TCRdb shows in-frame clones only, minus some. Counted here are 100,000 to 150,000 clones, more than 75% occurring once; the ten biggest clones make up 1.5%. Specimen: peripheral blood. These TCRs come from a human donor in a cohort sampled during active COVID-19.

The V gene is TRBV7-9, the J gene TRBJ1-1; D may be TRBD1 (6 bases). Germline V CDR1 and CDR2: SEHNR, FQNEAQ (reference sequence). The CDR3 loop spans 15 amino acids. The V end lost 0 bases, the J end lost 1 base, and 9 bases lay between the germline ends. This CDR3 reads CASSLAQGKNTEAFF. Written as DNA, the CDR3 is TGTGCCAGCAGCTTAGCTCAGGGGAAGAACACTGAAGCTTTCTTT.

The chain links TRBV7-2 to TRBJ2-7, with 11 bases matching TRBD2. With 0 bases clipped from V and 4 bases from J, the junction kept 5 bases outside the gene matches. The CDR3 loop spans 16 amino acids. CDR1 is SGHTA, CDR2 FQGNSA, per germline. Written as DNA, the CDR3 is TGTGCCAGCAGCTTAGCTAGCGGGGGGGACCATTACGAGCAGTACTTC. Translated, it gives CASSLASGGDHYEQYF.

The chain has TRBV5-1 and TRBJ2-7; 9 bases are a match to TRBD1. The CDR3 totals 14 residues. CDR1 and CDR2 from the germline V gene are SGHRS and YFSETQ. Trimming at V came to 7 bases and at J to 6 bases, leaving 11 bases not matched to a gene. CDR3 nucleotides: TGCGCCAGCGTCGAGGACAGGGGTTTTCGCGAGCAGTACTTC. This gives the protein CASVEDRGFREQYF.

The rearrangement joins TRBV19 to TRBJ1-2, with a weak D call TRBD1 (6 bases). The CDR3 spans 15 residues. The germline V gene encodes CDR1 LNHDA and CDR2 SQIVND (reference sequence). Trimming shortened V by 5 bases and J by 0 bases, and 13 bases separated the two germline ends. The CDR3 sequence is CASSVTGNANYGYTF. For the CDR3, the DNA is TGTGCCAGTAGTGTTACAGGGAACGCTAACTATGGCTACACCTTC.

The chain joins TRBV5-6 to TRBJ1-1; D ambiguous. Looked up from germline, CDR1 is SGHDT and CDR2 is YYEEEE. V was pared by 5 bases and J by 9 bases, with 14 bases between. The CDR3 is 12 residues long. DNA for the CDR3: TGTGCCAGCAGACCCTTTGGGCAGCAAGCTTTCTTT. Encoded protein: CASRPFGQQAFF.

This chain connects TRBV18 to TRBJ1-4; D remains unclear. The CDR3 spans 15 residues. V gave up 3 bases and J gave up 1 base, with 9 bases separating them. The germline CDR1 and CDR2 sequences are KGHSH and LQKENI. For the CDR3, the DNA is TGTGCCAGCTCACCCCGGGGAGGAACTAATGAAAAACTGTTTTTT. Translating gives CASSPRGGTNEKLFF.

This clone showed up just a few times. The chain joins TRBV7-9 to TRBJ2-1; TRBD1 agrees at 9 bases. The CDR3 is 15 amino acids. With 4 bases clipped from V and 7 bases from J, the junction kept 8 bases outside the gene matches. Germline V CDR1 and CDR2: SEHNR, FQNEAQ (reference sequence). The CDR3 bases are TGTGCCAGCAGCTCCCACGGGACAGGGTTTAATGAGCAGTTCTTC. This translates into CASSSHGTGFNEQFF.

The CDR3 here is CASSKGGQGGRNTIYF. The CDR3 nucleotides are TGTGCCAGCAGCAAAGGAGGACAGGGTGGGAGAAACACCATATATTTT. V usage is TRBV21-1 and J usage is TRBJ1-3; the table's D call, TRBD1, has no DNA check behind it. TRBV21-1 is a recognized pseudogene. CDR3 length equals 16 residues.

The CDR3 DNA reads as TGCAGCGTTGTCGCGAATCAGGGGGGCGAGCAGTACTTC. It is translated as CSVVANQGGEQYF. This chain uses TRBV29-1 with TRBJ2-7; TRBD1 might be the D (7 bases). V lost 4 bases to trimming and J lost 6 bases, with 16 bases between them. Germline assignment: CDR1 SQVTM and CDR2 ANQGSEA. The CDR3 has 13 amino acids.

The rearrangement links TRBV30 to TRBJ1-1, with D tentatively TRBD1 (5 bases). The CDR3 is made up of 12 amino acids. V lost 0 bases, J lost 6 bases, and 8 bases lay in between. CDR1 is GTSNPN and CDR2 is SVGIG in the germline V gene (reference sequence). CDR3 loop: CAWSVRVAEAFF. CDR3 sequence (DNA): TGTGCCTGGAGTGTCAGGGTGGCTGAAGCTTTCTTT.

DNA of the CDR3: TGCGCCAGCAGCCCCGGCAGGGGCGAGCAGTACTTC. It encodes CASSPGRGEQYF. The rearrangement links TRBV5-1 to TRBJ2-7, with D possibly being TRBD1 (6 bases). In germline, CDR1 is SGHRS, CDR2 YFSETQ. Trimming shortened V by 4 bases and J by 6 bases, and 11 bases separated the two germline ends. This CDR3 spans 12 amino acids. The full variable domain, completed using reference TRBV5-1 and TRBJ2-7, is KAGVTQTPRYLIKTRGQQVTLSCSPISGHRSVSWYQQTPGQGLQFLFEYFSETQRNKGNFPGRFSGRQFSNSRSEMNVSTLELGDSALYLCASSPGRGEQYFGPGTRLTVT.

V usage is TRBV29-1 and J usage is TRBJ2-5; 12 positions agree with TRBD2. V gave up 5 bases and J gave up 4 bases; unmatched junction bases: 5. In germline, CDR1 is SQVTM, CDR2 ANQGSEA. The CDR3 extends over 14 amino acids. CDR3 sequence reads: CSVLAGGPGETQYF. In DNA form, the CDR3 reads TGCAGCGTTCTAGCGGGAGGGCCAGGAGAGACCCAGTACTTC.

V is TRBV7-6 and J is TRBJ1-6; maybe TRBD1 (6 bases). Trimming shortened V by 1 base and J by 6 bases, and 10 bases separated the two germline ends. Germline V gene data show CDR1 as SGHVS and CDR2 as FNYEAQ. The CDR3 is made up of 15 amino acids. The DNA for the CDR3 is TGTGCCAGCAGCTTAGATCAGGGGATTAATTCACCCCTCCACTTT. Amino acid sequence: CASSLDQGINSPLHF.

This clone was observed once. V and J are TRBV19 and TRBJ2-3, with 13 bases fitting TRBD2. The CDR3 spans 18 residues. CDR1 is LNHDA and CDR2 is SQIVND in the germline V gene (reference sequence). Losses at the gene ends were 3 bases for V and 3 bases for J; bases not matched to a gene: 9. The CDR3 spells CASSIELAGGYGTDTQYF. The CDR3 DNA is TGTGCCAGTAGTATTGAACTAGCGGGAGGGTATGGTACAGATACGCAGTATTTT.

V gene TRBV6-5 combines with J gene TRBJ2-1; the match to TRBD2 covers 11 bases. Germline trimming cut 4 bases from V and 8 bases from J; bases unmatched to any gene: 4. The CDR3 runs 14 residues. Germline lookup yields CDR1 MNHEY and CDR2 SVGAGI. The DNA for the CDR3 is TGTGCCAGCAGTTCGACTAGCGGGGCGGATGAGCAGTTCTTC. It encodes CASSSTSGADEQFF.

V and J are TRBV4-1 and TRBJ2-7, with 8 bases that match TRBD1. Germline CDR1 is MGHRA and CDR2 is YSYEKL. The CDR3 loop spans 14 amino acids. The V and J ends lost 2 bases and 3 bases, in that order; junction bases with no gene match: 3. CDR3 sequence: CASSQPGQGYEQYF. CDR3 DNA: TGCGCCAGCAGCCAACCCGGACAGGGCTACGAGCAGTACTTC.

J is TRBJ2-7 and V is TRBV28; the match to TRBD1 covers 10 bases. CDR3 size: 15 residues. V was pared by 4 bases and J by 6 bases, with 9 bases of the junction left unmatched. Per germline, CDR1 MDHEN and CDR2 SYDVKM. CDR3 in amino acids: CASSSPGQGTTEQYF. The CDR3 nucleotides read TGTGCCAGCAGTTCTCCGGGACAGGGGACCACCGAGCAGTACTTC. Filled out from reference TRBV28 and TRBJ2-7, the complete variable domain reads DVKVTQSSRYLVKRTGEKVFLECVQDMDHENMFWYRQDPGLGLRLIYFSYDVKMKEKGDIPEGYSVSREKKERFSLILESASTNQTSMYLCASSSPGQGTTEQYFGPGTRLTVT.

The gene calls are TRBV9 and TRBJ1-2; 8 bases agree with TRBD1. CDR1 is SGDLS and CDR2 is YYNGEE in the germline V gene. The CDR3 is 14 amino acids. J lost 2 bases, V lost 3 bases, and 3 bases had no gene match. The CDR3 here is CASSGRGRNYGYTF. The CDR3 coding sequence is TGTGCCAGCAGCGGCAGGGGGCGAAACTATGGCTACACCTTC.